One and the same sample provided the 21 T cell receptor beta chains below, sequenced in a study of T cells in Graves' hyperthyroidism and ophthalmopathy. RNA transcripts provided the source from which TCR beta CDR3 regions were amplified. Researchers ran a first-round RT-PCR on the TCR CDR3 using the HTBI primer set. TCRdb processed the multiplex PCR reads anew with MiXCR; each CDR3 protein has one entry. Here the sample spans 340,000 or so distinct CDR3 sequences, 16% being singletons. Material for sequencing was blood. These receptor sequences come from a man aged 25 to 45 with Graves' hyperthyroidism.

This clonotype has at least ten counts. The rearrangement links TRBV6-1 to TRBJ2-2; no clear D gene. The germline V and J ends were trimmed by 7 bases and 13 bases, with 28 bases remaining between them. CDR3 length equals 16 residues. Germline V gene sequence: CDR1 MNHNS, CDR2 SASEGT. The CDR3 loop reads CASKADFISARLGLFF. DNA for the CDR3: TGTGCCAGCAAGGCAGATTTCATTTCTGCAAGGCTGGGGCTGTTTTTT.

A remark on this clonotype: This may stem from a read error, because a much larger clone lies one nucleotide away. CDR3 loop: CASSLLSGTTGERFF. In DNA form, the CDR3 reads TGTGCCAGCAGCTTACTTTCAGGGACAACCGGGGAGCGGTTTTTT. The chain is built from TRBV11-1 and TRBJ2-2, with a possible D match to TRBD1 (6 bases). CDR1 is SGHAT and CDR2 is FQDESV in the germline V gene (reference sequence). The CDR3 totals 15 residues.

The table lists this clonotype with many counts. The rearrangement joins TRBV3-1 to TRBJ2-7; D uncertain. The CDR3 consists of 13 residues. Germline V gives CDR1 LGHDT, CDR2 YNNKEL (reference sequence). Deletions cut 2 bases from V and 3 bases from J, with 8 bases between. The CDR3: CASSQRSYYEQYF. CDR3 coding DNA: TGTGCCAGCAGCCAAAGGTCCTACTACGAGCAGTACTTC.

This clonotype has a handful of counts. The CDR3 DNA reads TGTGCCAGCAGTGCCGGACGTCGCGGGGAGCTGTTTTTT. It is translated as CASSAGRRGELFF. The chain carries TRBV2 and TRBJ2-2; D unclear. V was clipped by 4 bases and J by 7 bases, with 10 bases between them. Germline V CDR1 and CDR2: SNHLY, FYNNEI. The CDR3 runs to 13 residues.

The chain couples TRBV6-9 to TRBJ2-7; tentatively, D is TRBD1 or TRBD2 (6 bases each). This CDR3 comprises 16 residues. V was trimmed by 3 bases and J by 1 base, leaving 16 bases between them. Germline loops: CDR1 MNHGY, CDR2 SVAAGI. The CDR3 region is CASSYGLGGASYEQYF. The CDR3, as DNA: TGTGCCAGCAGTTACGGCTTGGGGGGCGCTTCCTACGAGCAGTACTTC.

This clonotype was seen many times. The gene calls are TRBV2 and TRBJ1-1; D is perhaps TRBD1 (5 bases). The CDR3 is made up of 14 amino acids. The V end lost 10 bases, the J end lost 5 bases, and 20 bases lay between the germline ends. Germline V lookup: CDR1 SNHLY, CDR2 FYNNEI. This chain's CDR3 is CATERGMDWTEAFF. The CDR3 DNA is TGTGCCACCGAAAGGGGAATGGACTGGACTGAAGCTTTCTTT.

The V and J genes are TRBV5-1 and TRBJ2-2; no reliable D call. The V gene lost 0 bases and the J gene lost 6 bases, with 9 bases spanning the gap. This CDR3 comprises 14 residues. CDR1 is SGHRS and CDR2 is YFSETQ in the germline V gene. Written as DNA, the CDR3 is TGCGCCAGCAGCTTGGTAGGTGAGGCCGGGGAGCTGTTTTTT. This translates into CASSLVGEAGELFF.

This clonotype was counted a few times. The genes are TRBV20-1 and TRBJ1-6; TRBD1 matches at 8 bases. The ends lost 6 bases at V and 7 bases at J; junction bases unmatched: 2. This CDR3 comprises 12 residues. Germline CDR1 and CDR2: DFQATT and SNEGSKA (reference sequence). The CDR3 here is CSAGQGNSPLHF. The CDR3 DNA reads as TGCAGTGCCGGACAGGGAAATTCACCCCTCCACTTT.

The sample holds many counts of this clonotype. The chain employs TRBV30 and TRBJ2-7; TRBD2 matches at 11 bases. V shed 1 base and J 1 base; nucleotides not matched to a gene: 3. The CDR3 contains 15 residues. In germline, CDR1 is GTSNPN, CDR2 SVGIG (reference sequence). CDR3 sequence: CAWSAGTSGSYEQYF. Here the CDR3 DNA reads TGTGCCTGGAGTGCCGGGACTAGCGGATCCTACGAGCAGTACTTC.

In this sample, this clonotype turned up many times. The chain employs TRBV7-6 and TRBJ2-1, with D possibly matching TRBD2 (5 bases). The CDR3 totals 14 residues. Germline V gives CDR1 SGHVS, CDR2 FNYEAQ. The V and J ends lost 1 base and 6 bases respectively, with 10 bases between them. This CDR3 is CASSLVPRGNEQFF. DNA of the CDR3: TGTGCCAGCAGCTTAGTCCCACGGGGCAATGAGCAGTTCTTC. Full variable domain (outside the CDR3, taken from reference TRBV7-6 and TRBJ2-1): GAGVSQSPRYKVTKRGQDVALRCDPISGHVSLYWYRQALGQGPEFLTYFNYEAQQDKSGLPNDRFSAERPEGSISTLTIQRTEQRDSAMYRCASSLVPRGNEQFFGPGTRLTVL.

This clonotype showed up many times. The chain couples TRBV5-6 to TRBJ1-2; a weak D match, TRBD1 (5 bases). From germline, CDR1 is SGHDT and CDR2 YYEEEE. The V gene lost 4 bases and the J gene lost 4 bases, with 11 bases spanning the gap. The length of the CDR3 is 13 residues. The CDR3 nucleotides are TGTGCCAGCAGCCCAGGGACCTCCTATGGCTACACCTTC. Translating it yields CASSPGTSYGYTF.

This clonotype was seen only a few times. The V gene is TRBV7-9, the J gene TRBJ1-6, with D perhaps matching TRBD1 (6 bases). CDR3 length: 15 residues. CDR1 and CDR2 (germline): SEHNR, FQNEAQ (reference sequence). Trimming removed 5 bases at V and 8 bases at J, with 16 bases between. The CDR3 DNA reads TGTGCCAGCAGCCTCACCACAGGGCTAGATTCACCCCTCCACTTT. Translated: CASSLTTGLDSPLHF.

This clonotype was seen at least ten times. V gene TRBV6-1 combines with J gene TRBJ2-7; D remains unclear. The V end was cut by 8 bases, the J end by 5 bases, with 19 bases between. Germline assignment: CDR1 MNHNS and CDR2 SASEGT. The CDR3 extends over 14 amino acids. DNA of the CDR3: TGTGCCAGCGGGCACGATGGGTACGAGGACGAGCAGTACTTC. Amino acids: CASGHDGYEDEQYF.

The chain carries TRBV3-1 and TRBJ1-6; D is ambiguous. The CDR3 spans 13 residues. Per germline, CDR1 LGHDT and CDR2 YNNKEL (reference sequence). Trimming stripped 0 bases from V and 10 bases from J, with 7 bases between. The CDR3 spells CASSQDGLSPLHF. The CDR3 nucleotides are TGTGCCAGCAGCCAAGACGGACTCTCACCCCTCCACTTT.

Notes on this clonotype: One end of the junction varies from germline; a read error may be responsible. CDR3 sequence reads: CASSYSFSGGIYNGQFF. The CDR3 DNA reads as TGTGCCAGCAGTTACTCTTTTAGCGGGGGGATCTACAATGGGCAGTTCTTC. The V call is TRBV6-5, the J call TRBJ2-1, with 10 bases lining up with TRBD2. This CDR3 spans 17 amino acids. CDR1 is MNHEY, CDR2 SVGAGI, per germline.

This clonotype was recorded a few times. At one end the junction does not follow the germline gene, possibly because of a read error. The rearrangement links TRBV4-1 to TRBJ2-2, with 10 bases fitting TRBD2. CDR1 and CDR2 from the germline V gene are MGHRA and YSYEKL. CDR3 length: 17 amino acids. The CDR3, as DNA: TGTGCCAGCAGCCAAGCAACTAGCGGGGCGAACACCGGGGAGCTGTTTTTT. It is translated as CASSQATSGANTGELFF.

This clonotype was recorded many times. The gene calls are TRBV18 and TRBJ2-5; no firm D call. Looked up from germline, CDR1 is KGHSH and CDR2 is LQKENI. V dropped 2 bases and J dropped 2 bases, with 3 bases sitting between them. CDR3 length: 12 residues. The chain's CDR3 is CASSPVQETQYF. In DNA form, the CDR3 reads TGTGCCAGCTCACCAGTACAAGAGACCCAGTACTTC. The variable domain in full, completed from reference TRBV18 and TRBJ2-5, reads NAGVMQNPRHLVRRRGQEARLRCSPMKGHSHVYWYRQLPEEGLKFMVYLQKENIIDESGMPKERFSAEFPKEGPSILRIQQVVRGDSAAYFCASSPVQETQYFGPGTRLLVL.

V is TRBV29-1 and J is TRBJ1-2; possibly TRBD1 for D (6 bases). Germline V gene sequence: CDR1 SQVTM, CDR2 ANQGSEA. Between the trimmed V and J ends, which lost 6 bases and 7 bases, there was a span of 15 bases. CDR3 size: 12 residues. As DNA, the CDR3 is TGCAGCGTAGGGGGATGGGGAGGTGGCTACACCTTC. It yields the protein CSVGGWGGGYTF. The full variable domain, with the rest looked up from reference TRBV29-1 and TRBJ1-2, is SAVISQKPSRDICQRGTSLTIQCQVDSQVTMMFWYRQQPGQSLTLIATANQGSEATYESGFVIDKFPISRPNLTFSTLTVSNMSPEDSSIYLCSVGGWGGGYTFGSGTRLTVV.

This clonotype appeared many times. CDR3: CASNQAGTDTQYF. The CDR3 nucleotides read TGTGCCAGCAATCAAGCGGGGACCGATACGCAGTATTTT. J is TRBJ2-3 and V is TRBV6-1, with 7 bases identical to TRBD2. In germline, CDR1 is MNHNS, CDR2 SASEGT. With V trimmed by 7 bases and J by 6 bases, 7 bases remained unmatched. This CDR3 comprises 13 residues.

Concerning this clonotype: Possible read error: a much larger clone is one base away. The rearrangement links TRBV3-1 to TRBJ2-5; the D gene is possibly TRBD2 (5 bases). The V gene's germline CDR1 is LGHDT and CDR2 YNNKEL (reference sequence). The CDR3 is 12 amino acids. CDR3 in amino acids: CAISLGVKTQYF. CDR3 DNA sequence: TGTGCCATCAGCCTCGGGGTGAAGACCCAGTACTTC.

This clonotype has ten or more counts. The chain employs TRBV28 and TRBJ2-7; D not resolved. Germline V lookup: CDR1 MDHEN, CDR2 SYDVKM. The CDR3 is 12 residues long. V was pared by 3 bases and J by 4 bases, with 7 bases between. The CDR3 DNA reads TGTGCCAGCAGTTTTAATTGGTACGAGCAGTACTTC. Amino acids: CASSFNWYEQYF.